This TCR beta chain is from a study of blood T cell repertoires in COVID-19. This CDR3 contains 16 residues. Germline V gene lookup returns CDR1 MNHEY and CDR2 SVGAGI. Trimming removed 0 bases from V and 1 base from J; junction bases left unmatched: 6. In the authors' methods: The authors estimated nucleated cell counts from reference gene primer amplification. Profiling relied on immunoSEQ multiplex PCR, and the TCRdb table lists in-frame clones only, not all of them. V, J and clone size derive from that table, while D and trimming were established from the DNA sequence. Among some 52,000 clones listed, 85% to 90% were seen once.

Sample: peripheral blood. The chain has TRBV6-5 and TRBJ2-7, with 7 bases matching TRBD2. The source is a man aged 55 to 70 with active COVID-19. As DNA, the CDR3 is TGTGCCAGCAGTTACTCGGCGGGAGAGGCGTCCTACGAGCAGTACTTC. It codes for CASSYSAGEASYEQYF.